A single sample is the source of the 14 T cell receptor beta chains below, sequenced in a study of shared clonotypes between healthy human individuals. Using immunoSEQ multiplex PCR, the repertoire was profiled, and TCRdb retains in-frame clones only, with some absent. This table has a few million clones, approximately 94% appearing once. The sequencing sample was made of naive CD4+ T cells sorted from blood. The subset: CD45RA+ positively selected. The receptors come from a man aged 18 to 35 in good health.

V and J are TRBV11-3 and TRBJ1-1, with D unclear. With 5 bases removed from V and 0 bases from J, the gap between germline ends came to 10 bases. Germline CDR1 SGHNT, CDR2 YENEEA. There are 14 residues in the CDR3. CDR3 amino acids: CASSPGSMNTEAFF. Here the CDR3 DNA reads TGTGCCAGCAGCCCGGGCAGCATGAACACTGAAGCTTTCTTT.

This clone was seen only a few times. This sequence joins TRBV7-2 and TRBJ2-5, with a weak D call TRBD2 (6 bases). The end of the DNA fits TRBJ2-7 better, so the J call may be wrong. The CDR3 runs 12 residues. Germline V gene data show CDR1 as SGHTA and CDR2 as FQGNSA. CDR3 coding DNA: TGTGCCAGCAGCTTCGGGGGAGTCGAGCAGTACTTC. Protein product: CASSFGGVEQYF.

Only a few counts were recorded for this clone. The V call is TRBV5-4, the J call TRBJ1-6; D may be TRBD1 (5 bases). The V end was cut by 0 bases, the J end by 9 bases, with 13 bases between. The CDR3 extends over 15 amino acids. Germline V CDR1 and CDR2: SGHNT, YYREEE (reference sequence). CDR3 in amino acids: CASSLGAGSRSPLHF. The CDR3 DNA is TGTGCCAGCAGCTTGGGGGCAGGGTCGCGTTCACCCCTCCACTTT.

The chain links TRBV5-1 to TRBJ2-3; 9 bases line up with TRBD2. Looked up from germline, CDR1 is SGHRS and CDR2 is YFSETQ. V lost 5 bases, J lost 4 bases, and 17 bases stayed unmatched. The CDR3 sequence is 18 residues long. In nucleotides, the CDR3 is TGCGCCAGCAGTCGGCAGGGAAAGGCGGGAGGGTGGTCAGATACGCAGTATTTT. It codes for CASSRQGKAGGWSDTQYF.

The chain carries TRBV6-5 and TRBJ1-6; D may be TRBD1 (6 bases). The CDR3 has 15 amino acids. Germline V lookup: CDR1 MNHEY, CDR2 SVGAGI. Between the trimmed V and J ends, which lost 0 bases and 10 bases, there was a span of 13 bases. This CDR3 reads CASSYSADRLSPLHF. The CDR3 DNA reads TGTGCCAGCAGTTACTCGGCTGACAGGTTGTCACCCCTCCACTTT.

The chain links TRBV10-2 to TRBJ2-1; 8 bases are a match to TRBD2. J gave up 0 bases and V 3 bases, and 4 bases lay outside the gene matches. The CDR3 is 16 residues long. Germline CDR1 is WSHSY and CDR2 is SAAADI. CDR3 amino acids: CASSDMAGGSYNEQFF. The CDR3 nucleotides are TGCGCCAGCAGTGACATGGCGGGAGGCTCCTACAATGAGCAGTTCTTC.

As regards this clone: The same CDR3 arises from other DNA sequences in this sample as well. V is TRBV5-1 and J is TRBJ1-1, with D perhaps matching TRBD1 (6 bases). This CDR3 comprises 13 residues. With 2 bases removed from V and 1 base from J, the gap between germline ends came to 6 bases. The germline CDR1 and CDR2 sequences are SGHRS and YFSETQ. CDR3 sequence (DNA): TGCGCCAGCAGCTTCAGGGGGAACACTGAAGCTTTCTTT. Translated: CASSFRGNTEAFF.

The chain recombines TRBV28 with TRBJ1-2; 7 bases are a match to TRBD1. The germline V gene has CDR1 MDHEN and CDR2 SYDVKM. The length of the CDR3 is 17 residues. Trimming at V came to 3 bases and at J to 3 bases, leaving 13 bases not matched to a gene. CDR3 sequence (DNA): TGTGCCAGCAGTTTGCTACTATACAGGGGAAACGACTATGGCTACACCTTC. Its protein is CASSLLLYRGNDYGYTF.

The chain employs TRBV5-1 and TRBJ1-1; the D gene is possibly TRBD1 (6 bases). V was shortened by 3 bases and J by 1 base, with 10 bases between the two germline ends. The length of the CDR3 is 14 residues. CDR1 and CDR2 (germline): SGHRS, YFSETQ. As DNA, the CDR3 is TGCGCCAGCAGCTCCGGACAGTGGAACACTGAAGCTTTCTTT. Translating it yields CASSSGQWNTEAFF.

Turning to this clone: In the same sample, other DNA sequences code for this CDR3. The chain couples TRBV11-2 to TRBJ2-3; the D is unclear. V was pared by 0 bases and J by 0 bases, with 7 bases between. CDR1 and CDR2 from the germline V gene are SGHAT and FQNNGV. The CDR3 runs 15 residues. The CDR3 here is CASSLDGLSTDTQYF. The CDR3 DNA sequence: TGTGCCAGCAGCTTAGATGGGCTAAGCACAGATACGCAGTATTTT.

The rearrangement joins TRBV4-1 to TRBJ1-6; no clear D. The ends were cut back, 1 base at V and 8 bases at J, with 6 bases in the middle. Germline lookup yields CDR1 MGHRA and CDR2 YSYEKL. This CDR3 is built from 13 residues. CDR3 sequence: CASSQGPDSPLHF. The DNA for the CDR3 is TGCGCCAGCAGCCAAGGGCCGGATTCACCCCTCCACTTT.

The rearrangement links TRBV19 to TRBJ1-6; TRBD1 might be the D (5 bases). Trimming cost V 1 base and J 3 bases, with 7 bases left between them. Germline values: CDR1 LNHDA, CDR2 SQIVND (reference sequence). The CDR3 totals 15 residues. CDR3 in amino acids: CASSIGQLYNSPLHF. The CDR3 nucleotides read TGTGCCAGTAGTATAGGACAGCTCTATAATTCACCCCTCCACTTT. Looking up the rest from reference TRBV19 and TRBJ1-6 gives the full variable domain: DGGITQSPKYLFRKEGQNVTLSCEQNLNHDAMYWYRQDPGQGLRLIYYSQIVNDFQKGDIAEGYSVSREKKESFPLTVTSAQKNPTAFYLCASSIGQLYNSPLHFGNGTRLTVT.

This chain links TRBV25-1 with TRBJ2-3, with D possibly matching TRBD2 (6 bases). CDR3 size: 15 residues. The germline V gene has CDR1 MGHDK and CDR2 SYGVNS. V was cut by 6 bases and J by 1 base, with 14 bases left in between. Written as DNA, the CDR3 is TGTGCCAGCAGACCCGGAGGAGGGGGCACAGATACGCAGTATTTT. Translating gives CASRPGGGGTDTQYF.

This chain connects TRBV5-1 to TRBJ2-5; possibly TRBD1 or TRBD2 for D (5 bases each). Trimming pared 4 bases from V and 2 bases from J, leaving 12 bases between. This CDR3 comprises 14 residues. Per the germline V gene, CDR1 is SGHRS and CDR2 is YFSETQ. The DNA for the CDR3 is TGCGCCAGCAGCGGGGGACCGAAACAAGAGACCCAGTACTTC. Translation: CASSGGPKQETQYF.